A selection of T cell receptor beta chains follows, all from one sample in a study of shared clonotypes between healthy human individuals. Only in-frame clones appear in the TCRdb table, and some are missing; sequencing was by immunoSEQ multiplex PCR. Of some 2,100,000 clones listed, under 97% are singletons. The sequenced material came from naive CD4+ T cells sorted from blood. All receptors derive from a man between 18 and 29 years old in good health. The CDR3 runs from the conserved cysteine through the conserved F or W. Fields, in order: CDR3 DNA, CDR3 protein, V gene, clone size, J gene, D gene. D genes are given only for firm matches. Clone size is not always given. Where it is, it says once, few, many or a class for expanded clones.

cdr3_nt: TGTGCCAGCAGTGTGGCAGGGACCTCTGGAAACACCATATATTTT
cdr3_aa: CASSVAGTSGNTIYF
v_call: TRBV25-1
clone_size: NA
j_call: TRBJ1-3
d_call: NA

cdr3_nt: TGTGCCAGCAGCCCCGGGATGGCCCCTAACTATGGCTACACCTTC
cdr3_aa: CASSPGMAPNYGYTF
v_call: TRBV7-2
clone_size: NA
j_call: TRBJ1-2
d_call: NA

cdr3_nt: TGTGCCAGTATACAGGTCTCTGGAAACACCATATATTTT
cdr3_aa: CASIQVSGNTIYF
v_call: TRBV28
clone_size: NA
j_call: TRBJ1-3
d_call: NA

cdr3_nt: TGCGCCAGCAGCCAAGTCCTACCGGGACAGGAGCAGTTCTTC
cdr3_aa: CASSQVLPGQEQFF
v_call: TRBV4-1
clone_size: NA
j_call: TRBJ2-1
d_call: TRBD1

cdr3_nt: TGTGCCAGCAGTTCCCCTTCCTCCTACGAGCAGTACTTC
cdr3_aa: CASSSPSSYEQYF
v_call: TRBV6-5
clone_size: NA
j_call: TRBJ2-7
d_call: NA

cdr3_nt: TGTGCCAGCAGCGTTACACTCAGCACAGATACGCAGTATTTT
cdr3_aa: CASSVTLSTDTQYF
v_call: TRBV9
clone_size: NA
j_call: TRBJ2-3
d_call: NA

cdr3_nt: TGTGCCAGCAGCGCCTTGAGAAACACCATATATTTT
cdr3_aa: CASSALRNTIYF
v_call: TRBV7-4
clone_size: NA
j_call: TRBJ1-3
d_call: NA

cdr3_nt: TGCAGCGTTGAAGATCGGACAGGGGGCTTATTAACCTACACCTTC
cdr3_aa: CSVEDRTGGLLTYTF
v_call: TRBV29-1
clone_size: few
j_call: TRBJ1-2
d_call: TRBD1

cdr3_nt: TGTGCCAGCAGTTACTCATCCCGAGACTACGAGCAGTACTTC
cdr3_aa: CASSYSSRDYEQYF
v_call: TRBV6-5
clone_size: once
j_call: TRBJ2-7
d_call: NA

cdr3_nt: TGTGCCACCAGCAGAGAATCAGGTCGTAACATTCAGTACTTC
cdr3_aa: CATSRESGRNIQYF
v_call: TRBV15
clone_size: NA
j_call: TRBJ2-4
d_call: NA

cdr3_nt: TGTGCCTGGAGTGTAGTCGGGGAGCTGTTTTTT
cdr3_aa: CAWSVVGELFF
v_call: TRBV30
clone_size: NA
j_call: TRBJ2-2
d_call: NA

cdr3_nt: TGCAGCGTTGAATCCGAAGGCTTTAACTATGGCTACACCTTC
cdr3_aa: CSVESEGFNYGYTF
v_call: TRBV29-1
clone_size: NA
j_call: TRBJ1-2
d_call: NA

cdr3_nt: TGTGCCAGCAGCTTAGAAGCTAACTATGGCTACACCTTC
cdr3_aa: CASSLEANYGYTF
v_call: TRBV7-9
clone_size: NA
j_call: TRBJ1-2
d_call: NA